One sample yielded the 14 T cell receptor beta chains listed below, sequenced in a study of vaccination and CD4 T cells after COVID-19. No antigen has been identified for these receptors. Treatment here: 10-day PBMC culture with coronavirus spike peptide pools or control peptides (ViraFEST assay). The Oncomine TCR Beta short-read assay sequenced DNA from cultured CD4+ T cells. Each CDR3 protein is one row after TCRdb ran MiXCR on the PCR reads. This table has tens of thousands of distinct CDR3 sequences, roughly three fifths appearing once. Sample: CD4+ T cells from blood, cultured in vitro. These receptor sequences come from a human donor who had recovered from COVID-19.

The chain uses TRBV7-2 and TRBJ1-3; unclear D gene. Deletions cut 1 base from V and 2 bases from J, with 9 bases between. Looked up from germline, CDR1 is SGHTA and CDR2 is FQGNSA. The CDR3 runs 15 residues. This CDR3 reads CASSLVTSAGNTIYF. DNA of the CDR3: TGTGCCAGCAGCTTAGTAACCAGTGCTGGAAACACCATATATTTT. Combining the CDR3 with reference TRBV7-2 and TRBJ1-3 gives the whole variable domain GAGVSQSPSNKVTEKGKDVELRCDPISGHTALYWYRQSLGQGLEFLIYFQGNSAPDKSGLPSDRFSAERTGGSVSTLTIQRTQQEDSAVYLCASSLVTSAGNTIYFGEGSWLTVV.

This chain uses TRBV20-1 with TRBJ2-1; the match to TRBD2 covers 10 bases. The CDR3 has 14 residues. Looked up from germline, CDR1 is DFQATT and CDR2 is SNEGSKA (reference sequence). V shed 2 bases, J shed 4 bases, and the junction held 2 bases outside the gene matches. CDR3 in amino acids: CSARLAGVYNEQFF. DNA of the CDR3: TGCAGTGCTAGACTAGCGGGGGTATACAATGAGCAGTTCTTC.

The chain links TRBV27 to TRBJ1-6; D is possibly TRBD1 (5 bases). The length of the CDR3 is 17 residues. The germline CDR1 and CDR2 sequences are MNHEY and SMNVEV (reference sequence). The V gene lost 6 bases and the J gene lost 2 bases, with 17 bases spanning the gap. This CDR3 is CASRARFEGTYNSPLHF. Written as DNA, the CDR3 is TGTGCCAGCAGAGCCAGATTTGAGGGGACCTATAATTCACCCCTCCACTTT.

V is TRBV20-1 and J is TRBJ1-2, with 7 bases matching TRBD1. Germline assignment: CDR1 DFQATT and CDR2 SNEGSKA (reference sequence). CDR3 length: 15 residues. The ends lost 5 bases at V and 6 bases at J; junction bases unmatched: 15. CDR3: CSADRGQSLTDGYTF. For the CDR3, the DNA is TGCAGTGCTGACCGGGGACAGTCTCTTACTGATGGCTACACCTTC.

This clonotype occurred a few times. This chain's CDR3 is CASSELGQGYDTQYF. The CDR3 bases are TGTGCCAGCAGTGAACTGGGACAGGGGTACGATACGCAGTATTTT. The chain couples TRBV25-1 to TRBJ2-3; 10 nucleotides line up with TRBD1. V lost 2 bases and J lost 6; bases outside the gene matches: 5. The CDR3 is 15 residues long. CDR1 is MGHDK, CDR2 SYGVNS, per germline. The variable domain in full, with the rest retrieved from reference TRBV25-1 and TRBJ2-3, is EADIYQTPRYLVIGTGKKITLECSQTMGHDKMYWYQQDPGMELHLIHYSYGVNSTEKGDLSSESTVSRIRTEHFPLTLESARPSHTSQYLCASSELGQGYDTQYFGPGTRLTVL.

The chain carries TRBV11-3 and TRBJ2-5, with 10 bases matching TRBD1. The CDR3 length is 16 residues. The germline V gene has CDR1 SGHNT and CDR2 YENEEA. Losses at the gene ends were 5 bases for V and 5 bases for J; bases not matched to a gene: 11. CDR3 region: CASSPRDRGGWETQYF. The CDR3 nucleotides are TGTGCCAGCAGCCCACGGGACAGGGGAGGGTGGGAGACCCAGTACTTC.

V usage is TRBV7-9 and J usage is TRBJ2-7, with 8 bases fitting TRBD2. Germline V CDR1 and CDR2: SEHNR, FQNEAQ (reference sequence). CDR3 length equals 17 residues. The V and J ends lost 4 bases and 4 bases, in that order; junction bases with no gene match: 15. CDR3 in DNA: TGTGCCAGCAGCTCTACTTCGGCCGGGACTAGGGGATACGAGCAGTACTTC. It specifies CASSSTSAGTRGYEQYF.

A word on this clonotype: The CDR3 ends on some other residue instead of the conserved phenylalanine or tryptophan, so this is likely a read error. This chain links TRBV6-1 with TRBJ1-1; D is unclear. In germline, CDR1 is MNHNS, CDR2 SASEGT. V lost 10 bases, J lost 1 base, and 13 bases lay in between. The CDR3 has 13 residues. CDR3 coding DNA: TGTGCCACCTCTGGAGGCCGGAACACTGAAGCTTTCCTT. Translated, it gives CATSGGRNTEAFL.

This sequence joins TRBV28 and TRBJ1-5, with D unclear. The V gene's germline CDR1 is MDHEN and CDR2 SYDVKM. V dropped 7 bases and J dropped 0 bases, with 10 bases sitting between them. The CDR3 has 14 residues. The CDR3 reads CASMGLHSNQPQHF. CDR3 coding DNA: TGTGCCAGCATGGGTTTACATAGCAATCAGCCCCAGCATTTT.

This clonotype was picked up a small number of times. The V gene is TRBV7-2, the J gene TRBJ2-1, with 9 bases that match TRBD2. V lost 5 bases and J lost 8; bases outside the gene matches: 7. The CDR3 covers 14 residues. Germline-derived CDR1 and CDR2 are SGHTA and FQGNSA. The CDR3 spells CASSQGLAFDEQFF. The CDR3 nucleotides are TGTGCCAGCAGCCAGGGACTAGCTTTCGATGAGCAGTTCTTC.

This clonotype came up a few times. This chain joins TRBV19 and TRBJ1-2; tentatively, D is TRBD1 (5 bases). Trimming took 5 bases from V and 8 from J, leaving 21 bases between them. Germline V gene sequence: CDR1 LNHDA, CDR2 SQIVND (reference sequence). This CDR3 has 15 residues. CDR3 sequence: CASSVYGAARGGYTF. In nucleotides, the CDR3 is TGTGCCAGTAGTGTCTACGGGGCCGCCCGAGGAGGCTACACCTTC.

This rearrangement joins TRBV15 to TRBJ1-4; 8 bases agree with TRBD1. The CDR3 contains 14 residues. V was pared by 5 bases and J by 8 bases, with 7 bases of the junction left unmatched. CDR1 is LNHNV and CDR2 is YYDKDF in the germline V gene (reference sequence). The CDR3 nucleotides read TGTGCCACCAGCCAACCCAGGGGGCGGGAAAAACTGTTTTTT. Translating it yields CATSQPRGREKLFF.

The sample holds a few counts of this clonotype. V and J are TRBV20-1 and TRBJ1-5; 8 bases are shared with TRBD1. This CDR3 comprises 14 residues. The ends lost 3 bases at V and 4 bases at J; junction bases unmatched: 5. Germline V gene sequence: CDR1 DFQATT, CDR2 SNEGSKA (reference sequence). The CDR3 region has the DNA TGCAGTGCTAGGACAGGGGCAAGGAATCAGCCCCAGCATTTT. This gives the protein CSARTGARNQPQHF.

This clonotype has a handful of counts. The chain combines TRBV7-2 with TRBJ2-3, with D perhaps TRBD1 (5 bases). With 1 base removed from V and 11 bases from J, the gap between germline ends came to 13 bases. Germline values: CDR1 SGHTA, CDR2 FQGNSA. This CDR3 spans 13 amino acids. CDR3 protein: CASSLERGRGQYF. For the CDR3, the DNA is TGTGCCAGCAGCTTAGAAAGGGGTAGAGGGCAGTATTTT. Filled out from reference TRBV7-2 and TRBJ2-3, the complete variable domain reads GAGVSQSPSNKVTEKGKDVELRCDPISGHTALYWYRQSLGQGLEFLIYFQGNSAPDKSGLPSDRFSAERTGGSVSTLTIQRTQQEDSAVYLCASSLERGRGQYFGPGTRLTVL.